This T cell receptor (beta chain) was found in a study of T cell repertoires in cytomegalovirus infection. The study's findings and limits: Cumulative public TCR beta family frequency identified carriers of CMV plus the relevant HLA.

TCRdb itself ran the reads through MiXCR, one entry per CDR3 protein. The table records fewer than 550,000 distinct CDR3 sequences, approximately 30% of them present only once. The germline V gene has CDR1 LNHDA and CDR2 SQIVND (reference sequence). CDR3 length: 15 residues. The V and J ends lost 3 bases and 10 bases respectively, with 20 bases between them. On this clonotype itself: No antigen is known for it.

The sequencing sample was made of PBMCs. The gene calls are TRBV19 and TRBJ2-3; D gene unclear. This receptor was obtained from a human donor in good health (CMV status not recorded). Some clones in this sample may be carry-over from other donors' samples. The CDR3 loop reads CASSISTARAGAQYF. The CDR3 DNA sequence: TGTGCCAGTAGTATCAGCACCGCTAGGGCCGGTGCGCAGTATTTT.